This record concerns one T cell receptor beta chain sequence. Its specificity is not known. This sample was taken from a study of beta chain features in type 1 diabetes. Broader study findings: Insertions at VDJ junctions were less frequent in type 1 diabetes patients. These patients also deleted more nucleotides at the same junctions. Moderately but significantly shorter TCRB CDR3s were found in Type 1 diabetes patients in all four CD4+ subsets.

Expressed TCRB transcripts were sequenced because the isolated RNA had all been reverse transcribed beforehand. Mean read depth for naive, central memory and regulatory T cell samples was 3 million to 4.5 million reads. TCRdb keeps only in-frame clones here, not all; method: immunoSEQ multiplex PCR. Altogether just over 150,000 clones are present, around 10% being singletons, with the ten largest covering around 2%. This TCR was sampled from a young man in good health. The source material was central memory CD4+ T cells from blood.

The CDR3: CASSLYSGANVLTF. CDR3 bases: TGTGCCAGCAGCCTCTACTCTGGGGCCAACGTCCTGACTTTC. The rearrangement uses TRBV9 and TRBJ2-6; D ambiguous. CDR3 length: 14 residues. The V gene lost 4 bases and the J gene lost 0 bases, with 5 bases spanning the gap. The germline V gene encodes CDR1 SGDLS and CDR2 YYNGEE.